These 5 T cell receptor beta chains originate from one sample sequenced in a study of T cell responses to AZD1222 COVID-19 vaccine (TCRdb year 2021). The library was built by means of the immunoSEQ multiplex PCR assay. The table comes from immuneACCESS by way of TCRdb, which keeps in-frame sequences with V and J called. Part of the clones is missing from these tables; in studies checked, under half for an unresolved V gene and the rest for unknown reasons. The sample has 180,000 or so clones on record, approximately 91% of them singletons. In total, the top ten clones hold 1.5% to 2% of the sample. Per the publication, the time point label means: baseline before first vaccination. The sequencing used peripheral blood, collected on day 0 of AZD1222 vaccination. These receptors came from an adult in good health.

Details on this clone: Other nucleotide sequences from this sample produce the same CDR3. The chain employs TRBV28 and TRBJ1-1, with no clear D. From germline, CDR1 is MDHEN and CDR2 SYDVKM. Between the trimmed V and J ends, which lost 3 bases and 3 bases, there was a span of 5 bases. The CDR3 is 12 residues long. CDR3 sequence reads: CASSLGYTEAFF. Here the CDR3 DNA reads TGTGCCAGCAGTTTGGGTTACACTGAAGCTTTCTTT.

This chain links TRBV13 with TRBJ2-6; D gene ambiguous. Germline assignment: CDR1 PRHDT and CDR2 FYEKMQ (reference sequence). This CDR3 contains 15 residues. V was trimmed by 2 bases and J by 4 bases, leaving 9 bases between them. CDR3 DNA sequence: TGTGCCAGCAGCTTAATACGAGCGGGGGCCAACGTCCTGACTTTC. Protein: CASSLIRAGANVLTF.

The chain links TRBV19 to TRBJ2-3; 9 bases line up with TRBD2. V lost 3 bases and J lost 2; bases outside the gene matches: 3. This CDR3 comprises 15 residues. Germline V gene lookup returns CDR1 LNHDA and CDR2 SQIVND (reference sequence). The chain's CDR3 is CASSISSGDTDTQYF. The CDR3 region has the DNA TGTGCCAGTAGTATCTCTAGCGGGGACACAGATACGCAGTATTTT.

V usage is TRBV19 and J usage is TRBJ2-5; D is ambiguous. This CDR3 has 12 amino acids. The V and J ends lost 6 bases and 7 bases respectively, with 12 bases between them. CDR1 is LNHDA, CDR2 SQIVND, per germline (reference sequence). DNA for the CDR3: TGTGCCAGTAGCTTAAAATTCGGGACCCAGTACTTC. It specifies CASSLKFGTQYF.

The rearrangement joins TRBV5-1 to TRBJ2-5; D not resolved. Germline CDR1 is SGHRS and CDR2 is YFSETQ. CDR3 size: 15 residues. The germline V and J ends were trimmed by 2 bases and 1 base, with 12 bases remaining between them. In DNA form, the CDR3 reads TGCGCCAGCAGCTTTTCGGAGCAGATCCAAGAGACCCAGTACTTC. Translating gives CASSFSEQIQETQYF.